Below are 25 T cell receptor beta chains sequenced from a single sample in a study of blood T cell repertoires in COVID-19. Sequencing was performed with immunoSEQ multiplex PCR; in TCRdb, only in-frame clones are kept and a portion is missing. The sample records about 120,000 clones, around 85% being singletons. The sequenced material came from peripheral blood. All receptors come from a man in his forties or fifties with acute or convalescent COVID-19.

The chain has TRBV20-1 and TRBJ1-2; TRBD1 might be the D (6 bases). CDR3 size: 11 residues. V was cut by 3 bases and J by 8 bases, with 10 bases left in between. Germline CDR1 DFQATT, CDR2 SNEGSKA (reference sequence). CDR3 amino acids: CSARNREGYTF. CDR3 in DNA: TGCAGTGCTAGGAACAGGGAAGGCTACACCTTC.

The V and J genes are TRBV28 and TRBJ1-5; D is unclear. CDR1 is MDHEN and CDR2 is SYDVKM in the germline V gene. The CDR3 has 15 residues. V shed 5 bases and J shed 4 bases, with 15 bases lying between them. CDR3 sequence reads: CASSNGLTRNQPQHF. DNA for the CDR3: TGTGCCAGCAGTAATGGACTTACCCGGAATCAGCCCCAGCATTTT.

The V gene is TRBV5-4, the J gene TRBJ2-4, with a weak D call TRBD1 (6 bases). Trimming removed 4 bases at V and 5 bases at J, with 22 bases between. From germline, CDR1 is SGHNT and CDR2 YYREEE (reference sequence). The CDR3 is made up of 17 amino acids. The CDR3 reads CASSSRDRGFPQNIQYF. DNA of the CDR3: TGTGCCAGCAGCAGCCGGGATAGGGGGTTCCCGCAAAACATTCAGTACTTC.

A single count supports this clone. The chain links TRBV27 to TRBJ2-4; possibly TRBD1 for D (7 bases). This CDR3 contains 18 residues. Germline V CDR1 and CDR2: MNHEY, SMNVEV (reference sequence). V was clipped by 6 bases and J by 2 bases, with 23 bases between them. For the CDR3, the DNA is TGTGCCAGCAGGGCCCCCCCCGGAGGGGGCGCATCCAAAAACATTCAGTACTTC. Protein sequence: CASRAPPGGGASKNIQYF.

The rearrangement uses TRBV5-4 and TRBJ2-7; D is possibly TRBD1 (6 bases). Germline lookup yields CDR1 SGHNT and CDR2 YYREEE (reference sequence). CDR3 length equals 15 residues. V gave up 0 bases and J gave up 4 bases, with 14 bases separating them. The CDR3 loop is CASSLGQGINYEQYF. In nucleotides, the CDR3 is TGTGCCAGCAGCTTGGGGCAGGGGATAAATTACGAGCAGTACTTC.

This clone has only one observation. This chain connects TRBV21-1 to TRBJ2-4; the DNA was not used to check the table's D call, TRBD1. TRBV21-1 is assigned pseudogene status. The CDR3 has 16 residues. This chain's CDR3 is CATASTGPSYKNIQYF. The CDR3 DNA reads TGTGCCACCGCGTCGACAGGGCCGAGTTACAAAAACATTCAGTACTTC.

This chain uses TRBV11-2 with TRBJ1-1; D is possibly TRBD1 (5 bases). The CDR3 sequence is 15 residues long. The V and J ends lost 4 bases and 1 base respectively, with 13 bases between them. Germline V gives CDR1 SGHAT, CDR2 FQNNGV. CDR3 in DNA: TGTGCCAGCAGCTCGGTTCGTGGGGCGAACACTGAAGCTTTCTTT. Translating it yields CASSSVRGANTEAFF.

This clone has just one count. The chain's CDR3 is CSASGTGGGADTQYF. The CDR3 DNA reads as TGCAGTGCTAGTGGGACAGGGGGCGGCGCAGATACGCAGTATTTT. The rearrangement links TRBV20-1 to TRBJ2-3; 12 positions match TRBD1. This CDR3 is 15 amino acids long. Germline lookup yields CDR1 DFQATT and CDR2 SNEGSKA (reference sequence). V lost 3 bases and J lost 4; bases outside the gene matches: 5.

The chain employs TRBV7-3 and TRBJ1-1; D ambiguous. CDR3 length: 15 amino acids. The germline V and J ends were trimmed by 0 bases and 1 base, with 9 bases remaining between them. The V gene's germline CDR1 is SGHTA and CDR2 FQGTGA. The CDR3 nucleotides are TGTGCCAGCAGCTTAACGGGCAGGCCGAACACTGAAGCTTTCTTT. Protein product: CASSLTGRPNTEAFF.

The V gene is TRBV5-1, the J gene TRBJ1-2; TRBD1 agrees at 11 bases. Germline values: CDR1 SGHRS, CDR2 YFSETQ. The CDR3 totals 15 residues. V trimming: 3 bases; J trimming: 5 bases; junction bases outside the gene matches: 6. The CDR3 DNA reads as TGCGCCAGCAGCTCAGGACAGGGGGCCTATTATGGCTACACCTTC. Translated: CASSSGQGAYYGYTF. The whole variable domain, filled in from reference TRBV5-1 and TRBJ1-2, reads KAGVTQTPRYLIKTRGQQVTLSCSPISGHRSVSWYQQTPGQGLQFLFEYFSETQRNKGNFPGRFSGRQFSNSRSEMNVSTLELGDSALYLCASSSGQGAYYGYTFGSGTRLTVV.

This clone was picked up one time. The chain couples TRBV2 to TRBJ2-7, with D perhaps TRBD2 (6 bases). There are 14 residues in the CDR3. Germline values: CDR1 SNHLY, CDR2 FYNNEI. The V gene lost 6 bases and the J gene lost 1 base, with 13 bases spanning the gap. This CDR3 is CASRSGRGSYEQYF. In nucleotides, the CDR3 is TGTGCCAGCAGGTCGGGGCGGGGTTCCTACGAGCAGTACTTC.

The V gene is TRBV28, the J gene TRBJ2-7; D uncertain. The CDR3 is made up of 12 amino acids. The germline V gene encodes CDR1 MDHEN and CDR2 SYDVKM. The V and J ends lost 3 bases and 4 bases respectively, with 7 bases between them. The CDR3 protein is CASSLNRYEQYF. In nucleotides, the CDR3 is TGTGCCAGCAGTTTGAACCGGTACGAGCAGTACTTC.

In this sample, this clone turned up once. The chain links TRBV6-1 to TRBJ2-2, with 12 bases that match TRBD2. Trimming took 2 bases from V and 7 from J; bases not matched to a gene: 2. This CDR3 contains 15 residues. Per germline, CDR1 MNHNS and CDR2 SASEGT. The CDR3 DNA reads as TGTGCCAGCAGTGAACAGACTAGCGGGAGCGGGGAGCTGTTTTTT. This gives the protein CASSEQTSGSGELFF.

The CDR3 loop reads CASSPWPSGSNNEQFF. The CDR3 bases are TGTGCCAGCAGCCCCTGGCCTAGCGGGAGTAACAATGAGCAGTTCTTC. J is TRBJ2-1 and V is TRBV7-9, with TRBD2 identical over 10 bases. This CDR3 region has 16 residues. Germline V gene lookup returns CDR1 SEHNR and CDR2 FQNEAQ (reference sequence). Trimming removed 5 bases from V and 5 bases from J; junction bases left unmatched: 9. The full variable domain, its missing parts supplied by reference TRBV7-9 and TRBJ2-1, is DTGVSQNPRHKITKRGQNVTFRCDPISEHNRLYWYRQTLGQGPEFLTYFQNEAQLEKSRLLSDRFSAERPKGSFSTLEIQRTEQGDSAMYLCASSPWPSGSNNEQFFGPGTRLTVL.

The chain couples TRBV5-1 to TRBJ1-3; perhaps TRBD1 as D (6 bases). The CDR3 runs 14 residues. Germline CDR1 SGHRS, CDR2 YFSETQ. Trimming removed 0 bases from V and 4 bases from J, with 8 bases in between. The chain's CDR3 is CASSLGQEGNTIYF. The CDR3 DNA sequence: TGCGCCAGCAGCTTGGGACAGGAAGGAAACACCATATATTTT.

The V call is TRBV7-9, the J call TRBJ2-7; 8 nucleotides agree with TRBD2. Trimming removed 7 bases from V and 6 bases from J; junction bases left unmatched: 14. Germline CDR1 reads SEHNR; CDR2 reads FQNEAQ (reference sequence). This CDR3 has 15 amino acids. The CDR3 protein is CASIHTGTSFGEQYF. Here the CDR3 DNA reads TGTGCCAGCATCCACACCGGGACTAGTTTTGGCGAGCAGTACTTC.

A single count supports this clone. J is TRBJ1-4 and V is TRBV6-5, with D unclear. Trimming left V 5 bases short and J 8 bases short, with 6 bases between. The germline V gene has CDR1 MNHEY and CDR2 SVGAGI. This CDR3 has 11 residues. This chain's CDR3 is CASSIGEKLFF. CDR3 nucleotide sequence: TGTGCCAGCAGTATCGGGGAAAAACTGTTTTTT.

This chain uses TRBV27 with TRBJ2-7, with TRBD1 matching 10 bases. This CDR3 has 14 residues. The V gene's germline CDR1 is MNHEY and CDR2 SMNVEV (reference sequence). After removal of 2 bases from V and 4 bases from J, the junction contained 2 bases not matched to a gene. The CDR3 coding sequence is TGTGCCAGCAGTTTACTGGGACAGGGGTACGAGCAGTACTTC. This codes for CASSLLGQGYEQYF.

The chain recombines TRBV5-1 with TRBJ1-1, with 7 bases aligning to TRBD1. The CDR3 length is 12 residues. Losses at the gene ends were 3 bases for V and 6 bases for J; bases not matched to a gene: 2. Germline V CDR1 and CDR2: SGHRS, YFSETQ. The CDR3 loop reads CASSWGTAEAFF. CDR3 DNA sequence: TGCGCCAGCAGCTGGGGGACAGCTGAAGCTTTCTTT. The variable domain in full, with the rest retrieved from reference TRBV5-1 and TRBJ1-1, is KAGVTQTPRYLIKTRGQQVTLSCSPISGHRSVSWYQQTPGQGLQFLFEYFSETQRNKGNFPGRFSGRQFSNSRSEMNVSTLELGDSALYLCASSWGTAEAFFGQGTRLTVV.

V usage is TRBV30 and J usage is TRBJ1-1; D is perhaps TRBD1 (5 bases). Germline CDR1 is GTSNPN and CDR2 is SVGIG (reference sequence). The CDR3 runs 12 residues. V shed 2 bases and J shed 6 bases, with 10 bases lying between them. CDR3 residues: CAWSSGRAEAFF. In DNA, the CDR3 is TGTGCCTGGAGTTCAGGGAGGGCTGAAGCTTTCTTT.

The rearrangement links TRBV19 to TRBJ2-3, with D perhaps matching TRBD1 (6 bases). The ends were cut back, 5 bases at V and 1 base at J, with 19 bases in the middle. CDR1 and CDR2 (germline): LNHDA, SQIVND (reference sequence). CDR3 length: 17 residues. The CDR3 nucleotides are TGTGCCAGTAGTGCCGTCGCCAGGGGCATGGGCACAGATACGCAGTATTTT. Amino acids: CASSAVARGMGTDTQYF.

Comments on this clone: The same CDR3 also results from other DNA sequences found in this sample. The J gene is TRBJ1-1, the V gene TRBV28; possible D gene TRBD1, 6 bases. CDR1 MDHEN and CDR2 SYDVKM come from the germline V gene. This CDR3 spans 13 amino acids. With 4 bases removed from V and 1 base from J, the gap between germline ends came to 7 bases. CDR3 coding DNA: TGTGCCAGCAGTTCGACAGGGAACACTGAAGCTTTCTTT. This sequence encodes CASSSTGNTEAFF.

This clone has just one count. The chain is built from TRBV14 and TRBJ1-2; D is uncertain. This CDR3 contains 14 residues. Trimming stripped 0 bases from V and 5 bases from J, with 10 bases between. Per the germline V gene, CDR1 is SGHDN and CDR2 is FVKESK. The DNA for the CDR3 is TGTGCCAGCAGCCAAGATAACGGGTTTTATGGCTACACCTTC. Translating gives CASSQDNGFYGYTF.

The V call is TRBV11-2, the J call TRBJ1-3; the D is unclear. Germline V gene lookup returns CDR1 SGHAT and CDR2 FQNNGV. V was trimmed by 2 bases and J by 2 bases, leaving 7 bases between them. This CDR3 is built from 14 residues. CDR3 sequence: CASSLSLTGNTIYF. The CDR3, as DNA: TGTGCCAGCAGCTTATCTCTTACTGGAAACACCATATATTTT.

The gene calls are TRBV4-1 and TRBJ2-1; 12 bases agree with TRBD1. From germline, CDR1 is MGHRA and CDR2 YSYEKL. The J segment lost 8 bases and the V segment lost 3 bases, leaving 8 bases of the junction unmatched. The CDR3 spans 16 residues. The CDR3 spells CASSQEPGQGAYEQFF. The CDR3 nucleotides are TGCGCCAGCAGCCAGGAACCGGGACAGGGGGCCTATGAGCAGTTCTTC.